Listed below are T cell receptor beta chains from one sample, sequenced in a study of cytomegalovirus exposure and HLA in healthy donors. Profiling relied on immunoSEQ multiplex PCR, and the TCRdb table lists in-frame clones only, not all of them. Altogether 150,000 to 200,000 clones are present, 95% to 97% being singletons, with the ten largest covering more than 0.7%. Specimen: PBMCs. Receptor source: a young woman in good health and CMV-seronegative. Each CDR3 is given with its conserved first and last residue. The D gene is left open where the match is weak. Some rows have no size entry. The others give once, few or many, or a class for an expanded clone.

TGTGCCAGCAGCCAAGGTGCGGGGCGCTACGAGCAGTACTTC,CASSQGAGRYEQYF,14,-,TRBV4-2,TRBJ2-7,-
TGTGCCAGCAGAGAGAGAGGGCGGGTTGTTGATGAAGCTTTCTTT,CASRERGRVVDEAFF,15,-,TRBV7-2,TRBJ1-1,-
TGTGCCAGCCGAGGGACAGGGAACTATGGCTACACCTTC,CASRGTGNYGYTF,13,TRBD1,TRBV5-4,TRBJ1-2,-
TGTGCCAGCAGCCAAGATCGGACTAGCGGGGGGGGAAACACAGATACGCAGTATTTT,CASSQDRTSGGGNTDTQYF,19,TRBD2,TRBV4-2,TRBJ2-3,few
TGTGCCAGCAGCGTAGACGGGAGGTACTCACCCCTCCACTTT,CASSVDGRYSPLHF,14,-,TRBV9,TRBJ1-6,once
TGTGCCAGCAGCTTAGGAGGGATGAATCAGCCCCAGCATTTT,CASSLGGMNQPQHF,14,-,TRBV7-2,TRBJ1-5,-
TGTGCCAGCCATACCGGGACAGGGAAGCCTGGGGCCAACGTCCTGACTTTC,CASHTGTGKPGANVLTF,17,TRBD1,TRBV19,TRBJ2-6,-
TGTGCCAGCACCCAATCAGGTAAAGGAAACACTGAAGCTTTCTTT,CASTQSGKGNTEAFF,15,-,TRBV25-1,TRBJ1-1,-
TGTGCCAGCAGCACACAGGGTCTTGGCATTCAGTACTTC,CASSTQGLGIQYF,13,-,TRBV7-2,TRBJ2-4,once
TGTGCCAGTAGTAGCCTACAGGGCACTGAAGCTTTCTTT,CASSSLQGTEAFF,13,-,TRBV19,TRBJ1-1,few
TGTGCCAGCAGCTTAGAAGAGGGACAGGGAGGCGGGGAGCAGTACTTC,CASSLEEGQGGGEQYF,16,TRBD1,TRBV11-2,TRBJ2-7,few
TGTGCCAGCTCCCCTCTCTCCGGGACAGCGAACACCGGGGAGCTGTTTTTT,CASSPLSGTANTGELFF,17,TRBD1,TRBV18,TRBJ2-2,-
TGCGCCAGCAGTGAACTAGCGGGGGGACACAATGAGCAGTTCTTC,CASSELAGGHNEQFF,15,TRBD2,TRBV10-2,TRBJ2-1,-
TGTGCCAGCAGCTTGACTATTCAAGAGACCCAGTACTTC,CASSLTIQETQYF,13,-,TRBV7-9,TRBJ2-5,-
TGTGCTAGCAGCTCAGGGACAGGGGGAGAGACCCAGTACTTC,CASSSGTGGETQYF,14,TRBD1,TRBV7-7,TRBJ2-5,once